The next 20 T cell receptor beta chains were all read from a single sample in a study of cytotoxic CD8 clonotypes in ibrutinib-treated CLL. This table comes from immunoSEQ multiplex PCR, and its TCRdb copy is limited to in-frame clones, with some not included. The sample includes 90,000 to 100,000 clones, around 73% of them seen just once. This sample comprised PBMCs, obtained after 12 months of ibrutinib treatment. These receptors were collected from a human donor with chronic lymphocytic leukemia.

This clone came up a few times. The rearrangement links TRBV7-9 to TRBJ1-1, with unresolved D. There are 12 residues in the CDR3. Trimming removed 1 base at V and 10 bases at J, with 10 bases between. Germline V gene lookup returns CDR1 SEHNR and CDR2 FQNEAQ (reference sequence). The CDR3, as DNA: TGTGCCAGCAGCTTAGAAACGACGGGAGCTTTCTTT. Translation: CASSLETTGAFF.

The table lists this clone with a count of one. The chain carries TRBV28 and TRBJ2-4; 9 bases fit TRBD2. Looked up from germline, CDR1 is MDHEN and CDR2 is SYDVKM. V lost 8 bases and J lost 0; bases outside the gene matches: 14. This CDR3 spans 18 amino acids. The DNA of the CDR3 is TGTGCCAGCTCGCGGGCTAGCGGGGATATAATAGCCAAAAACATTCAGTACTTC. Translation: CASSRASGDIIAKNIQYF.

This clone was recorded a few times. CDR3 bases: TGTGCCACCAGCCTGACCAGCGGGAGACATCAAGAGACCCAGTACTTC. Amino acids: CATSLTSGRHQETQYF. This chain uses TRBV15 with TRBJ2-5; TRBD2 matches at 8 bases. This CDR3 comprises 16 residues. The trim removed 5 bases at V and 2 bases at J, leaving 10 bases unmatched. CDR1 and CDR2 from the germline V gene are LNHNV and YYDKDF (reference sequence).

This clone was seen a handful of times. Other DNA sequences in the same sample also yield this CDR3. The CDR3: CASSLTGPTEAFF. Here the CDR3 DNA reads TGTGCCAGCAGCTTGACAGGGCCCACTGAAGCTTTCTTT. V is TRBV25-1 and J is TRBJ1-1, with 7 bases lining up with TRBD1. After removal of 6 bases from V and 4 bases from J, the junction contained 5 bases not matched to a gene. This CDR3 has 13 amino acids. CDR1 is MGHDK and CDR2 is SYGVNS in the germline V gene.

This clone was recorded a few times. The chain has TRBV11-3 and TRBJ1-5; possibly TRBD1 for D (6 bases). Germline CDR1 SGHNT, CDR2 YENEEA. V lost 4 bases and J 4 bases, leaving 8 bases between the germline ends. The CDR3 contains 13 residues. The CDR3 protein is CASSSTGNQPQHF. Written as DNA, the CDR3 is TGTGCCAGCAGCTCAACAGGGAATCAGCCCCAGCATTTT. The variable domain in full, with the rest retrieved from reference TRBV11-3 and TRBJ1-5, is EAGVVQSPRYKIIEKKQPVAFWCNPISGHNTLYWYLQNLGQGPELLIRYENEEAVDDSQLPKDRFSAERLKGVDSTLKIQPAELGDSAVYLCASSSTGNQPQHFGDGTRLSIL.

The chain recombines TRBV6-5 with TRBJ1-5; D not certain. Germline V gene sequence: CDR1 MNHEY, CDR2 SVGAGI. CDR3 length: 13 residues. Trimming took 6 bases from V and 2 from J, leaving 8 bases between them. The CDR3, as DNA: TGTGCCAGCAGAGAGAGTGGCAATCAGCCCCAGCATTTT. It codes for CASRESGNQPQHF.

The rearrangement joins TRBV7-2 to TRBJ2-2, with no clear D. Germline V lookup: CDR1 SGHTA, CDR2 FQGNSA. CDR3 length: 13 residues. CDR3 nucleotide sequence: TGTGCTCGTTCGCAGATCAACACCGGGGAGCTGTTTTTT. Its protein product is CARSQINTGELFF.

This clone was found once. The CDR3 reads CASSSTGSNQPQHF. The CDR3 bases are TGTGCCAGCAGCTCGACAGGGAGCAATCAGCCCCAGCATTTT. The chain joins TRBV11-3 to TRBJ1-5; 7 bases are a match to TRBD1. The junction had 1 base not matched to a gene; V was cut back by 4 bases and J by 1 base. CDR1 and CDR2 (germline): SGHNT, YENEEA. The CDR3 is 14 residues long.

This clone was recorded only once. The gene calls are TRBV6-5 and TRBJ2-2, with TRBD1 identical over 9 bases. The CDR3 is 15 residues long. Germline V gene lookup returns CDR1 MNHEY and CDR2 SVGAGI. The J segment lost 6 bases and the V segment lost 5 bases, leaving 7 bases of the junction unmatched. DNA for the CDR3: TGTGCCAGCAGTCCCCGGGACAGGGCTTCCGGGGAGCTGTTTTTT. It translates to CASSPRDRASGELFF.

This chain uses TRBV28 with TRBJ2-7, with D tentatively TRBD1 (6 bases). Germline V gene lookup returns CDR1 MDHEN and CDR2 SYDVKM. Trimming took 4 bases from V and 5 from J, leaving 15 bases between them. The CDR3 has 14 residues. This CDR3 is CASSSHGTPDEQYF. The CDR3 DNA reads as TGTGCCAGCAGTTCGCACGGGACACCAGACGAGCAGTACTTC.

The CDR3 DNA is TGTGCCAGCAGCGGTGAGGGGGCCAAAAACATTCAGTACTTC. It encodes CASSGEGAKNIQYF. This chain uses TRBV9 with TRBJ2-4; tentatively, D is TRBD1 or TRBD2 (5 bases each). V lost 3 bases and J 1 base, leaving 8 bases between the germline ends. CDR3 length equals 14 residues. Looked up from germline, CDR1 is SGDLS and CDR2 is YYNGEE.

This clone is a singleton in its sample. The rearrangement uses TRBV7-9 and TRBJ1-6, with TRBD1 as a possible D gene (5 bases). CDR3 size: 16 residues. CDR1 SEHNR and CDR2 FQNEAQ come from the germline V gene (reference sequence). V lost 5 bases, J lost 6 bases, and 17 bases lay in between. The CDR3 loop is CASSLNLPGGNSPLHF. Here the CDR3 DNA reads TGTGCCAGCAGCCTGAACCTACCGGGGGGTAATTCACCCCTCCACTTT.

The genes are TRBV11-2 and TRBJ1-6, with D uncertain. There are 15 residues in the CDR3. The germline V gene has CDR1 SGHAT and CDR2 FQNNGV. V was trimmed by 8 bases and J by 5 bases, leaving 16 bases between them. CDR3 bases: TGTGCCAGCCTAAAAACGGCCGATGATAATTCACCCCTCCACTTT. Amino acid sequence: CASLKTADDNSPLHF.

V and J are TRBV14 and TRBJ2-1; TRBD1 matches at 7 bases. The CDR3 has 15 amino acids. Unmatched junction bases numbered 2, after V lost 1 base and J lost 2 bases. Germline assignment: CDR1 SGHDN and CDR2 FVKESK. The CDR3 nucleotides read TGTGCCAGCAGCCAAGGGGGGACAGCCTACAATGAGCAGTTCTTC. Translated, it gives CASSQGGTAYNEQFF.

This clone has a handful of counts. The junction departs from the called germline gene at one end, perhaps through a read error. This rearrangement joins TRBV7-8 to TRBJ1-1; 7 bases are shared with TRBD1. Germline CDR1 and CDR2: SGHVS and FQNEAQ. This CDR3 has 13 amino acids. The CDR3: CASSLNDRDGLLF. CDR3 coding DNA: TGTGCCAGCAGCTTAAACGACAGGGACGGTTTACTTTTT.

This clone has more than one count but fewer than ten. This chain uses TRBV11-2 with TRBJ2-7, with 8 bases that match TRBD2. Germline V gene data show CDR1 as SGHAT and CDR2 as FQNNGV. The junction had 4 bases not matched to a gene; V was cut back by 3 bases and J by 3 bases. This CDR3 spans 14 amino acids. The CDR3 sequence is CASSLGRGVYEQYF. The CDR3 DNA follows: TGTGCCAGCAGCTTGGGGCGGGGGGTCTACGAGCAGTACTTC.

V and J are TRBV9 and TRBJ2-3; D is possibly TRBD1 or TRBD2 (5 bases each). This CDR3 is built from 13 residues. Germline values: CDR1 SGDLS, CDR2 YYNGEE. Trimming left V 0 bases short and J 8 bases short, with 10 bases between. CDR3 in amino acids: CASSVEAGATQYF. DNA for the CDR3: TGTGCCAGCAGCGTAGAGGCCGGGGCTACGCAGTATTTT.

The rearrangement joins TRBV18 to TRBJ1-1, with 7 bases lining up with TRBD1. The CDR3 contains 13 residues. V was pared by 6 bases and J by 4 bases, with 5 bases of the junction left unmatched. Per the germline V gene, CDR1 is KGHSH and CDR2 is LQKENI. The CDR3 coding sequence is TGTGCCAGCTCCTCAGGGGGTACCACTGAAGCTTTCTTT. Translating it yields CASSSGGTTEAFF.

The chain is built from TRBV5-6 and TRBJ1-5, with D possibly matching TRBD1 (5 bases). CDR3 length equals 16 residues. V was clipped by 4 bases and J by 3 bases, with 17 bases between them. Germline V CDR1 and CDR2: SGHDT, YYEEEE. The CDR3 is CASSPRGGDYNQPQHF. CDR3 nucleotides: TGTGCCAGCAGCCCAAGAGGAGGGGACTACAATCAGCCCCAGCATTTT.

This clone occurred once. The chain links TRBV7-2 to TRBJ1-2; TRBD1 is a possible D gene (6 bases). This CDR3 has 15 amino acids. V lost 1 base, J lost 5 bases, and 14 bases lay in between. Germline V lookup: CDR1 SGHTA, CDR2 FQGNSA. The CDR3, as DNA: TGTGCCAGCAGCTTAGGGGGGGCATCGGGATATGGCTACACCTTC. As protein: CASSLGGASGYGYTF.